These 26 T cell receptor beta chains share one sample of origin, sequenced in a study of neurological immune-mediated disorders. One entry per CDR3 protein, called by TCRdb with MiXCR from the 5' RACE reads. The profile shows about 62,000 distinct CDR3 sequences, about 4% of them singletons. Sequenced material: PBMCs. The receptors were sampled from a woman aged 50 to 60 with multiple sclerosis.

This clonotype was picked up many times. The chain joins TRBV5-1 to TRBJ2-3, with TRBD2 identical over 9 bases. The V gene end was trimmed by 3 bases and the J gene end by 1 base; junction bases not matched to a gene: 6. This CDR3 spans 16 amino acids. Germline-derived CDR1 and CDR2 are SGHRS and YFSETQ. This chain's CDR3 is CASSSDRTSGTDTQYF. CDR3 bases: TGCGCCAGCAGCTCTGACCGGACTAGCGGCACAGATACGCAGTATTTT.

This clonotype was seen a handful of times. CDR3 DNA sequence: TGCGCCAGCAGCTTGGAATTAGCGGGTAGTCGGGAGACCCAGTACTTC. Its protein product is CASSLELAGSRETQYF. The V call is TRBV5-1, the J call TRBJ2-5; 7 bases align to TRBD2. With 0 bases clipped from V and 5 bases from J, the junction kept 10 bases outside the gene matches. Germline V gene data show CDR1 as SGHRS and CDR2 as YFSETQ. The CDR3 extends over 16 amino acids.

The sample holds many counts of this clonotype. The rearrangement joins TRBV28 to TRBJ1-2; no reliable D call. From germline, CDR1 is MDHEN and CDR2 SYDVKM. V lost 8 bases, J lost 4 bases, and 11 bases lay in between. This CDR3 contains 12 residues. CDR3 in amino acids: CASGASRYGYTF. DNA for the CDR3: TGTGCCAGCGGAGCCAGTCGCTATGGCTACACCTTC.

This clonotype was recorded at least ten times. The rearrangement links TRBV29-1 to TRBJ2-7; 9 bases fit TRBD2. This CDR3 is built from 13 residues. Germline CDR1 SQVTM, CDR2 ANQGSEA. The trim removed 7 bases at V and 6 bases at J, leaving 10 bases unmatched. CDR3 sequence (DNA): TGCAGCGCCCTGACTAGCGGAGTACTCGAGCAGTACTTC. Its translation is CSALTSGVLEQYF.

This clonotype was seen ten or more times. V usage is TRBV11-3 and J usage is TRBJ2-5; 11 bases line up with TRBD2. The CDR3 is 16 residues long. Germline V gives CDR1 SGHNT, CDR2 YENEEA. V lost 5 bases, J lost 1 base, and 6 bases stayed unmatched. CDR3: CASSPTSGGFQETQYF. The CDR3 nucleotides are TGTGCCAGCAGCCCCACTAGCGGGGGATTCCAAGAGACCCAGTACTTC. The full variable domain, its missing parts supplied by reference TRBV11-3 and TRBJ2-5, is EAGVVQSPRYKIIEKKQPVAFWCNPISGHNTLYWYLQNLGQGPELLIRYENEEAVDDSQLPKDRFSAERLKGVDSTLKIQPAELGDSAVYLCASSPTSGGFQETQYFGPGTRLLVL.

The chain combines TRBV20-1 with TRBJ2-2; 14 nucleotides align to TRBD2. Germline lookup yields CDR1 DFQATT and CDR2 SNEGSKA (reference sequence). CDR3 length: 18 residues. Losses at the gene ends were 2 bases for V and 4 bases for J; bases not matched to a gene: 9. The CDR3 nucleotides read TGCAGTGCTAGATCGGGACTAGCGGGAGAAGTAGGCACCGGGGAGCTGTTTTTT. This translates into CSARSGLAGEVGTGELFF.

This clonotype was detected ten times or more. The gene calls are TRBV29-1 and TRBJ2-1; 10 nucleotides line up with TRBD2. This CDR3 region has 14 residues. The V segment lost 7 bases and the J segment 10 bases; nucleotides outside the gene matches: 13. Germline-derived CDR1 and CDR2 are SQVTM and ANQGSEA. CDR3 nucleotides: TGCAGCGCCCGAGCGGGAGGGCAGGGGGGAGAGCAGTTCTTC. It specifies CSARAGGQGGEQFF.

In this sample, this clonotype turned up many times. The genes are TRBV2 and TRBJ2-3, with 9 bases that match TRBD2. V was clipped by 0 bases and J by 8 bases; unmatched bases: 9. Germline V gene lookup returns CDR1 SNHLY and CDR2 FYNNEI. This CDR3 region has 16 residues. CDR3 bases: TGTGCCAGCAGTGAAGCGGTTTTTAGCGGGAGACGTACGCAGTATTTT. Amino acids: CASSEAVFSGRRTQYF.

Regarding this clonotype: It may be a read error: a sequence one base away is much more abundant. The rearrangement joins TRBV6-2 or TRBV6-3 to TRBJ1-5; D not certain. CDR1 and CDR2 from the germline V gene are MNHEY and SVGEGT. V was trimmed by 0 bases and J by 6 bases, leaving 18 bases between them. The CDR3 is 17 amino acids. In DNA, the CDR3 is TGTGCCAGCAGTTACTCGATATCCGGAAAGGGTGGTCAGCCCCAGCATTTT. Amino acids: CASSYSISGKGGQPQHF.

This clonotype came up many times. J is TRBJ2-7 and V is TRBV12-3 or TRBV12-4, with D unresolved. V was shortened by 6 bases and J by 3 bases, with 9 bases between the two germline ends. CDR3 length: 12 residues. The CDR3 region is CASSPDDYEQYF. The DNA for the CDR3 is TGTGCCAGCAGCCCCGACGACTACGAGCAGTACTTC.

This clonotype came up many times. The chain carries TRBV29-1 and TRBJ1-1, with TRBD1 matching over 8 bases. The CDR3 has 16 residues. Germline CDR1 reads SQVTM; CDR2 reads ANQGSEA. Unmatched junction bases numbered 12, after V lost 5 bases and J lost 1 base. In DNA form, the CDR3 reads TGCAGCGTTACTGGACAGGGTGGTTTTGGGAACACTGAAGCTTTCTTT. This gives the protein CSVTGQGGFGNTEAFF.

In its sample, this clonotype was seen many times. The rearrangement links TRBV6-1 to TRBJ1-4; D is perhaps TRBD1 (5 bases). Trimming removed 4 bases from V and 8 bases from J, with 11 bases in between. Germline lookup yields CDR1 MNHNS and CDR2 SASEGT. CDR3 length: 13 amino acids. The CDR3 bases are TGTGCCAGCAGTGGGGACCTCCGGGAAAAACTGTTTTTT. It is translated as CASSGDLREKLFF.

This clonotype came up many times. The chain combines TRBV7-2 with TRBJ2-3; a weak D match, TRBD2 (5 bases). Germline lookup yields CDR1 SGHTA and CDR2 FQGNSA. The CDR3 is 13 amino acids. Trimming removed 4 bases at V and 5 bases at J, with 10 bases between. In nucleotides, the CDR3 is TGTGCCAGCAGCTCCCTGGCGGGAGATACGCAGTATTTT. Amino acids: CASSSLAGDTQYF.

This chain joins TRBV18 and TRBJ1-1; TRBD1 aligns across 7 bases. V lost 3 bases to trimming and J lost 5 bases; unmatched junction nucleotides: 6. CDR1 and CDR2 from the germline V gene are KGHSH and LQKENI. The CDR3 length is 14 residues. CDR3 protein: CASSPFDRETEAFF. The DNA of the CDR3 is TGTGCCAGCTCACCCTTCGACAGGGAGACTGAAGCTTTCTTT.

This clonotype was counted ten times or more. The rearrangement links TRBV11-3 to TRBJ2-3; TRBD2 aligns across 8 bases. Germline V gene data show CDR1 as SGHNT and CDR2 as YENEEA. V lost 3 bases, J lost 7 bases, and 12 bases stayed unmatched. The CDR3 contains 16 residues. In nucleotides, the CDR3 is TGTGCCAGCAGCTTCCCGACTAGCGCCTCAGGAAATACGCAGTATTTT. Protein sequence: CASSFPTSASGNTQYF.

The chain employs TRBV18 and TRBJ2-7; D gene uncertain. The V end was cut by 1 base, the J end by 0 bases, with 7 bases between. This CDR3 has 14 residues. Germline-derived CDR1 and CDR2 are KGHSH and LQKENI. In DNA form, the CDR3 reads TGTGCCAGCTCACCACAGGGTCGCTCCTACGAGCAGTACTTC. Amino acid sequence: CASSPQGRSYEQYF.

The sample holds many counts of this clonotype. This chain connects TRBV20-1 to TRBJ2-7; D unclear. V dropped 3 bases and J dropped 5 bases, with 11 bases sitting between them. CDR3 length: 12 amino acids. Germline CDR1 DFQATT, CDR2 SNEGSKA (reference sequence). The DNA of the CDR3 is TGCAGTGCTAGGAAACGGGCGGACGAGCAGTACTTC. Its protein product is CSARKRADEQYF.

This clonotype showed up many times. This rearrangement joins TRBV12-3 or TRBV12-4 to TRBJ2-3; the match to TRBD2 covers 10 bases. The CDR3 runs 16 residues. Trimming at V came to 2 bases and at J to 2 bases, leaving 4 bases not matched to a gene. CDR3 protein: CASSLSTSGSTDTQYF. The CDR3 coding sequence is TGTGCCAGCAGTTTATCGACTAGCGGGTCCACAGATACGCAGTATTTT.

This clonotype was detected ten times or more. The genes are TRBV5-1 and TRBJ2-1; D perhaps matches TRBD1 (6 bases). CDR1 and CDR2 (germline): SGHRS, YFSETQ. This CDR3 contains 15 residues. V dropped 2 bases and J dropped 0 bases, with 9 bases sitting between them. The CDR3 bases are TGCGCCAGCAGCTTACAGGGTCGCTCCTACAATGAGCAGTTCTTC. Protein product: CASSLQGRSYNEQFF.

This clonotype occurred many times. The chain has TRBV18 and TRBJ1-5; D not certain. This CDR3 region has 14 residues. From germline, CDR1 is KGHSH and CDR2 LQKENI. V lost 3 bases and J 1 base, leaving 7 bases between the germline ends. This CDR3 is CASSPLDSNQPQHF. CDR3 coding DNA: TGTGCCAGCTCACCCTTGGACAGCAATCAGCCCCAGCATTTT.

This clonotype was seen at least ten times. This chain links TRBV20-1 with TRBJ2-3; D is unresolved. Germline CDR1 and CDR2: DFQATT and SNEGSKA (reference sequence). The V end lost 1 base, the J end lost 3 bases, and 14 bases lay between the germline ends. The CDR3 is made up of 15 amino acids. As DNA, the CDR3 is TGCAGTGCTAGAGTTCCCTCTCTGACGACAGATACGCAGTATTTT. Translated, it gives CSARVPSLTTDTQYF.

This clonotype was observed at least ten times. Possible read error: a much larger clone is one base away. The V gene is TRBV16, the J gene TRBJ1-1; no reliable D call. There are 13 residues in the CDR3. Germline values: CDR1 KGHSY, CDR2 FQNENV. With 7 bases removed from V and 0 bases from J, the gap between germline ends came to 9 bases. CDR3 protein: CASTPILNTEAFF. The CDR3 nucleotides read TGTGCCAGCACCCCGATCCTGAACACTGAAGCTTTCTTT.

This clonotype was counted ten times or more. This chain uses TRBV20-1 with TRBJ2-1, with 10 bases lining up with TRBD2. Looked up from germline, CDR1 is DFQATT and CDR2 is SNEGSKA (reference sequence). The CDR3 sequence is 15 residues long. Trimming at V came to 4 bases and at J to 10 bases, leaving 13 bases not matched to a gene. The CDR3: CSAKSLLAGLREQFF. Here the CDR3 DNA reads TGCAGTGCTAAGTCGTTACTAGCGGGACTGAGAGAGCAGTTCTTC.

Concerning this clonotype: Since a much larger clone is just one base distant, this may be a read error. The chain links TRBV20-1 to TRBJ2-1; D uncertain. The germline V gene encodes CDR1 DFQATT and CDR2 SNEGSKA (reference sequence). This CDR3 has 13 residues. The ends were cut back, 2 bases at V and 5 bases at J, with 10 bases in the middle. CDR3: CSARYNKNNEQFF. The CDR3 bases are TGCAGTGCTAGATACAACAAAAACAATGAGCAGTTCTTC.

This clonotype was counted ten times or more. V usage is TRBV14 and J usage is TRBJ2-2; D gene unclear. Trimming removed 6 bases at V and 1 base at J, with 6 bases between. CDR1 is SGHDN and CDR2 is FVKESK in the germline V gene. The CDR3 extends over 13 amino acids. In DNA, the CDR3 is TGTGCCAGCAGAATTGGGAACACCGGGGAGCTGTTTTTT. Encoded protein: CASRIGNTGELFF.

This chain joins TRBV6-2 or TRBV6-3 and TRBJ1-1; tentative D call: TRBD1 (5 bases). V lost 5 bases to trimming and J lost 4 bases, with 14 bases between them. The CDR3 is 14 residues long. The germline V gene encodes CDR1 MNHEY and CDR2 SVGEGT. The CDR3 loop is CASSPGGRVTEAFF. The CDR3 coding sequence is TGTGCCAGCAGTCCGGGGGGTCGGGTCACTGAAGCTTTCTTT.